This T cell receptor beta chain comes out of a study of cytomegalovirus exposure and HLA in healthy donors. At the level of the study: Earlier results showed 117 million unique TCR beta sequences derived from 150 million to 200 million T cells. Study results and limitations: Later genetic work tied a missense DCLRE1C variant to beta-chain V and J trimming. Researchers catalogued roughly 170 TCR beta chains as cytomegalovirus-associated.

Details on this clone: Its antigen is still unknown.

Amplification used 60 Vbeta primers and 13 Jbeta primers. The protocol was immunoSEQ multiplex PCR, while the TCRdb copy is restricted to in-frame clones and leaves out a portion. The table lists roughly 240,000 clones, around 78% of them singletons. Looked up from germline, CDR1 is SNHLY and CDR2 is FYNNEI. The CDR3 consists of 13 residues. The J segment lost 2 bases and the V segment lost 4 bases, leaving 1 base of the junction unmatched. Donors were nominally healthy when sampled, though unrecorded immune exposures were likely. The specimen was PBMCs. The rearrangement joins TRBV2 to TRBJ2-5; TRBD1 matches 7 bases. The clonotype was recovered from a boy younger than 18 in good health and CMV-seronegative. The CDR3 DNA sequence: TGTGCCAGCAGTGTCAGGGGGCAAGAGACCCAGTACTTC. It specifies CASSVRGQETQYF.